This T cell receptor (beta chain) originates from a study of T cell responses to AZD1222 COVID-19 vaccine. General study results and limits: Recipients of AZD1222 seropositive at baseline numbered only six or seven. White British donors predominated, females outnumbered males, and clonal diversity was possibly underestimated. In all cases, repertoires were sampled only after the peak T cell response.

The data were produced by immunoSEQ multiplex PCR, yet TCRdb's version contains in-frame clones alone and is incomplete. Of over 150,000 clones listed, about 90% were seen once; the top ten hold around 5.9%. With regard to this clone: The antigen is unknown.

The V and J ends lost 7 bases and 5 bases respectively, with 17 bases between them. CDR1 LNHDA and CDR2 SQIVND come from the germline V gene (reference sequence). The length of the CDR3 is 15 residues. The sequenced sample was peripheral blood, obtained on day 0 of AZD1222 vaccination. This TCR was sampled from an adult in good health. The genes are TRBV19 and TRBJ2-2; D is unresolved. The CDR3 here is CASTPTSRVTGELFF. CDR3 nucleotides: TGTGCCAGTACCCCGACCTCAAGGGTAACCGGGGAGCTGTTTTTT.